The present T cell receptor (beta chain) was sequenced within a study of technical replicates of blood from a handful of donors. Per the germline V gene, CDR1 is SQVTM and CDR2 is ANQGSEA. This CDR3 is built from 14 residues. V shed 7 bases and J 0 bases; nucleotides not matched to a gene: 3. The table came from immunoSEQ multiplex PCR; TCRdb's copy has only in-frame clones and leaves some out. Here the sample spans about 13,000 clones, 85% to 95% being singletons. The clonotype was recovered from a human donor in good health. The chain combines TRBV29-1 with TRBJ2-6, with 7 positions matching TRBD2. Sequencing used PBMCs. The CDR3 here is CSGGEGSGANVLTF. CDR3 nucleotide sequence: TGCAGCGGAGGGGAGGGCTCTGGGGCCAACGTCCTGACTTTC.